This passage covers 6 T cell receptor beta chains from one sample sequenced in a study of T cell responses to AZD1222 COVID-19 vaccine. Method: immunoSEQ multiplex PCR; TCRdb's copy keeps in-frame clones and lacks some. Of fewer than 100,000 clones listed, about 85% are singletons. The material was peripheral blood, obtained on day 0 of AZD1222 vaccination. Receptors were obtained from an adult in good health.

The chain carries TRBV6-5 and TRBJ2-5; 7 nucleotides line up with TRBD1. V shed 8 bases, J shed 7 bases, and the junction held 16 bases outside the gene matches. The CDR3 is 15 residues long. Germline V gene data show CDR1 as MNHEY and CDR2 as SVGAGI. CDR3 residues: CASAPGGTVPGTQYF. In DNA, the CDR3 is TGTGCCAGCGCCCCAGGTGGGACAGTCCCCGGGACCCAGTACTTC.

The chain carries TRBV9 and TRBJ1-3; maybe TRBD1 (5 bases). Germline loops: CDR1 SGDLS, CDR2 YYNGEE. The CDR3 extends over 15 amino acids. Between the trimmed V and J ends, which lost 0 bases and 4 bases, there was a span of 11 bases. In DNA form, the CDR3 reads TGTGCCAGCAGCGTAGGTGCCAGGGACGGAAACACCATATATTTT. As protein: CASSVGARDGNTIYF.

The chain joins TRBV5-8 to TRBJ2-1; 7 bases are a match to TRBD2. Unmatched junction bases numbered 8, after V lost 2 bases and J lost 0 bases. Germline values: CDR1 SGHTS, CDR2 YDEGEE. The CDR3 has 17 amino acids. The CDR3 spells CASSLVAGLISYNEQFF. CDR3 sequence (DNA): TGTGCCAGCAGCTTAGTAGCGGGCCTAATCTCCTACAATGAGCAGTTCTTC.

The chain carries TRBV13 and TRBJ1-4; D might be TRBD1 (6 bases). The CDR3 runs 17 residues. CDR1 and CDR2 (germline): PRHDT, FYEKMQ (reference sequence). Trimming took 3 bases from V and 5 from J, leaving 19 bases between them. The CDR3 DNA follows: TGTGCCAGCAGCTTTAGTCCCCGAGGGGGGTGGAATGAAAAACTGTTTTTT. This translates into CASSFSPRGGWNEKLFF.

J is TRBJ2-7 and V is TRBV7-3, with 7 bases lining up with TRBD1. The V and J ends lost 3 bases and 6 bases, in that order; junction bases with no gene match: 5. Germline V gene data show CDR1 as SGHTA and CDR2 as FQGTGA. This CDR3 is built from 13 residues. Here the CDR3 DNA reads TGTGCCAGCAGCTTCTCGACAGGGTCCGAGCAGTACTTC. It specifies CASSFSTGSEQYF.

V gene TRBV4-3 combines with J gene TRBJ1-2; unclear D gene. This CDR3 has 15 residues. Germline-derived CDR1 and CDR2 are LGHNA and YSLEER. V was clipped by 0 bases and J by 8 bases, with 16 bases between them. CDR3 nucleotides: TGCGCCAGCAGCCAAGATTGGATCCTACGTCGGGGCTACACCTTC. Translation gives CASSQDWILRRGYTF.